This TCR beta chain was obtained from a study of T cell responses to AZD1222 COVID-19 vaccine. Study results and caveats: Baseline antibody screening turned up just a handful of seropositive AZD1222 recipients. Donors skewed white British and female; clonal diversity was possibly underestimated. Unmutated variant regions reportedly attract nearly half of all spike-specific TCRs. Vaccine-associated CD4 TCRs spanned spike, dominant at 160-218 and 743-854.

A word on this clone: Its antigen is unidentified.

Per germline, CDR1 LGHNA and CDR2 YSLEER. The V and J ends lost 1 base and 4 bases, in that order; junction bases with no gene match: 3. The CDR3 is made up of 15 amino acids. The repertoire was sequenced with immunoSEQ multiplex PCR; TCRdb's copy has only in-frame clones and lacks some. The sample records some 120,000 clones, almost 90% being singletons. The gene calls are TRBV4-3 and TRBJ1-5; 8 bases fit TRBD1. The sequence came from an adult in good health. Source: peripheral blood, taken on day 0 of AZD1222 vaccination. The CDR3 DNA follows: TGCGCCAGCAGCCAAGGGGACAGGAGGAATCAGCCCCAGCATTTT. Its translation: CASSQGDRRNQPQHF.